The T cell receptor beta chain under discussion was sequenced for a study of OX40 agonist ivuxolimab in advanced cancers. Overall study context: Dosing consisted of intravenous ivuxolimab at 0.01 to 10 mg/kg every 2 weeks. General study findings and limits: Clonal expansion from baseline to week 6 occurred in both CD4+ and CD8+ T cells. Expansion of clones was among the lowest in partial responders at 0.1-3.0 mg/kg.

A word on this clone: Its antigen remains unknown.

Data came from immunoSEQ multiplex PCR; TCRdb stores just in-frame clones and leaves some out. The sample contains over 80,000 clones, 70% to 90% of which appear only once. The V end lost 3 bases, the J end lost 1 base, and 19 bases lay between the germline ends. The germline V gene encodes CDR1 GTSNPN and CDR2 SVGIG (reference sequence). This CDR3 is 17 amino acids long. Patients were ruled out by autoimmune disease history or systemic immunosuppression. The input for sequencing was CD4+ or CD8+ T cells sorted from blood, taken in a trial of the OX40 agonist ivuxolimab. The chain joins TRBV30 to TRBJ2-1; D might be TRBD1 (5 bases). The sequence was collected from an adult with an advanced solid tumor such as melanoma, head and neck, liver or kidney cancer. In DNA, the CDR3 is TGTGCCTGGAGACCCCGATTTGGGGCGCCTTCCTACAATGAGCAGTTCTTC. Amino acids: CAWRPRFGAPSYNEQFF. Filled out from reference TRBV30 and TRBJ2-1, the complete variable domain reads SQTIHQWPATLVQPVGSPLSLECTVEGTSNPNLYWYRQAAGRGLQLLFYSVGIGQISSEVPQNLSASRPQDRQFILSSKKLLLSDSGFYLCAWRPRFGAPSYNEQFFGPGTRLTVL.